The 25 T cell receptor beta chains presented below share a single source sample, sequenced in a study of T cells expressing NK-cell markers (dated by TCRdb to 2020 to 2021). The library was prepared using 5' RACE. This sample was sequenced with an Illumina HiSeq 2000. After TCRdb reprocessed the reads, each CDR3 protein sequence was kept as one row, without DNA. The table kept for this sample lists a few hundred thousand distinct CDR3 sequences. Around 5.3% of the sample is in the top ten clones. The specimen was blood T cells: a sorted CD56 or NKG2C T cell subset, CD4+ or CD8+ T cells, or bulk PBMC T cells (not recorded which). These receptors originate from a man aged 18-70 years in good health.

The rearrangement links TRBV6-5 to TRBJ2-5; the TRBD1 assignment by TCRdb is unverifiable without DNA. Germline CDR1 and CDR2: MNHEY and SVGAGI. The CDR3 sequence is 16 residues long. This chain's CDR3 is CASSYTRTRYQETQYF.

This chain joins TRBV19 and TRBJ2-7; there is no DNA to check the TCRdb D call of TRBD1. Germline CDR1 is LNHDA and CDR2 is SQIVND (reference sequence). The CDR3 has 13 residues. The CDR3 protein is CASSTDRAYEQYF.

The V call is TRBV5-1, the J call TRBJ2-2. This CDR3 has 15 residues. CDR1 SGHRS and CDR2 YFSETQ come from the germline V gene. CDR3 residues: CASSEHVFGTGELFF.

V gene TRBV5-1 combines with J gene TRBJ2-2; the TCRdb call, TRBD2, lacks DNA for checking. The germline gives CDR1 SGHRS, CDR2 YFSETQ. CDR3 size: 15 residues. The CDR3: CASSAGGPSTGELFF.

V is TRBV2 and J is TRBJ1-3; there is no DNA to check the TCRdb D call of TRBD1. The CDR3 runs 15 residues. In germline, CDR1 is SNHLY, CDR2 FYNNEI. The CDR3 spells CASRLREHSGNTIYF.

The V gene is TRBV5-1, the J gene TRBJ2-3; TCRdb designates TRBD2, a call that cannot be tested without DNA. There are 18 residues in the CDR3. Per the germline V gene, CDR1 is SGHRS and CDR2 is YFSETQ. CDR3 sequence reads: CASSSLLAGPPSTDTQYF.

The V gene is TRBV12-3 or TRBV12-4, the J gene TRBJ1-5; TCRdb proposes TRBD1, but this gene call is untestable without DNA. CDR3 length equals 16 residues. The chain's CDR3 is CASSSADRNSNQPQHF.

The rearrangement uses TRBV5-1 and TRBJ2-1; the D call of TRBD2 rests on TCRdb alone, since no DNA is present to check it. Germline loops: CDR1 SGHRS, CDR2 YFSETQ. The CDR3 extends over 15 amino acids. CDR3 residues: CASSLVASGGAGRFF.

The V gene is TRBV5-5, the J gene TRBJ2-1; TCRdb indicates TRBD1, and absent DNA this call remains unverified. Germline V gives CDR1 SGHKS, CDR2 YYEKEE (reference sequence). This CDR3 has 15 amino acids. The CDR3 sequence is CASRTGQGSYNEQFF.

The chain couples TRBV12-3 or TRBV12-4 to TRBJ1-6; TCRdb proposes TRBD1, but this gene call is untestable without DNA. The CDR3 totals 15 residues. The CDR3 loop reads CASSAPGQTNSPLHF.

This chain links TRBV5-6 with TRBJ1-1; TCRdb gives TRBD1 as the D gene, but with no DNA this cannot be confirmed. Germline V CDR1 and CDR2: SGHDT, YYEEEE. This CDR3 spans 15 amino acids. CDR3 amino acids: CASSRKGTGVGEAFF.

The rearrangement uses TRBV9 and TRBJ1-4; TCRdb gives TRBD1 as the D gene, but with no DNA this cannot be confirmed. The CDR3 extends over 15 amino acids. CDR1 and CDR2 (germline): SGDLS, YYNGEE. Here the CDR3 reads CASSPPGAGDEKLFF.

The V and J genes are TRBV6-2 or TRBV6-3 and TRBJ1-5; TCRdb lists TRBD1, though no DNA is available to test this call. This CDR3 spans 18 amino acids. Germline V lookup: CDR1 MNHEY, CDR2 SVGEGT. The CDR3 loop reads CASSYSKFGGFGNQPQHF.

CDR3 loop: CASSAITGANGKLFF. The rearrangement uses TRBV7-9 and TRBJ1-4; without DNA, the TCRdb call of TRBD1 cannot be checked. Germline CDR1 SEHNR, CDR2 FQNEAQ (reference sequence). This CDR3 is built from 15 residues. The full variable domain, its missing parts supplied by reference TRBV7-9 and TRBJ1-4, is DTGVSQNPRHKITKRGQNVTFRCDPISEHNRLYWYRQTLGQGPEFLTYFQNEAQLEKSRLLSDRFSAERPKGSFSTLEIQRTEQGDSAMYLCASSAITGANGKLFFGSGTQLSVL.

V gene TRBV5-1 combines with J gene TRBJ2-5; lacking DNA, the TRBD2 call made by TCRdb goes unchecked. This CDR3 has 13 residues. Germline V lookup: CDR1 SGHRS, CDR2 YFSETQ. CDR3 sequence reads: CASSLKERGTQYF.

This chain uses TRBV4-2 with TRBJ1-5; the TRBD1 assignment by TCRdb is unverifiable without DNA. CDR3 length: 14 residues. Germline V CDR1 and CDR2: LGHNA, YNFKEQ. CDR3 loop: CARLGTGGLQPQHF.

The chain links TRBV20-1 to TRBJ1-5. The CDR3 loop spans 17 amino acids. Germline V lookup: CDR1 DFQATT, CDR2 SNEGSKA (reference sequence). CDR3 sequence: CSARGWDGRLSNQPQHF.

The chain employs TRBV29-1 and TRBJ2-7; as DNA is missing, the TRBD1 call by TCRdb cannot be tested. CDR3 length: 16 amino acids. The germline CDR1 and CDR2 sequences are SQVTM and ANQGSEA. Here the CDR3 reads CSVVRVQHGASYEQYF.

The rearrangement uses TRBV27 and TRBJ2-2. CDR3 length: 14 amino acids. Germline V CDR1 and CDR2: MNHEY, SMNVEV (reference sequence). The CDR3 sequence: CASSPDWDTGELFF.

This chain links TRBV12-3 or TRBV12-4 with TRBJ2-3; TCRdb lists TRBD2, though no DNA is available to test this call. This CDR3 comprises 17 residues. CDR3: CASSPRGSGGGFDTQYF.

V gene TRBV3-1 combines with J gene TRBJ2-3; TCRdb calls TRBD2, which cannot be checked without DNA. The germline gives CDR1 LGHDT, CDR2 YNNKEL (reference sequence). The CDR3 has 17 residues. This CDR3 reads CASSQELGLDVTDTQYF.

This chain uses TRBV15 with TRBJ2-5; TCRdb gives TRBD1 as the D gene, but with no DNA this cannot be confirmed. Germline V gene sequence: CDR1 LNHNV, CDR2 YYDKDF (reference sequence). The CDR3 contains 15 residues. This CDR3 is CATSRGDRVGETQYF. The full variable domain, completed using reference TRBV15 and TRBJ2-5, is DAMVIQNPRYQVTQFGKPVTLSCSQTLNHNVMYWYQQKSSQAPKLLFHYYDKDFNNEADTPDNFQSRRPNTSFCFLDIRSPGLGDTAMYLCATSRGDRVGETQYFGPGTRLLVL.

The chain employs TRBV11-2 and TRBJ2-2; TCRdb returns TRBD1, unconfirmable since there is no DNA. The CDR3 is 15 residues long. Germline loops: CDR1 SGHAT, CDR2 FQNNGV. CDR3 in amino acids: CASSPTWDGYGELFF.

This CDR3 is CASSGQGYDYGYTF. V usage is TRBV7-8 and J usage is TRBJ1-2; TCRdb's assignment of TRBD1 cannot be checked, as there is no DNA. The germline CDR1 and CDR2 sequences are SGHVS and FQNEAQ. The CDR3 consists of 14 residues.

V and J are TRBV2 and TRBJ2-7. There are 15 residues in the CDR3. The germline V gene encodes CDR1 SNHLY and CDR2 FYNNEI. The CDR3: CASSAQATISYEQYF.